Described below is a single T cell receptor (beta chain) sequence and its context. Its target is not known. The CDR3 spans 17 residues. Per the germline V gene, CDR1 is SGHNT and CDR2 is YYREEE (reference sequence). The V and J ends lost 4 bases and 0 bases, in that order; junction bases with no gene match: 11. The data originate from a study of T-cell memory formation after mild COVID-19. Study at large: Largely donor-specific TCR clusters were found. Study conclusions and caveats: Clones that shrank (day 15 to 85) were balanced CD4/CD8, whereas later expanders leaned CD4+. Mainly in CM and EM were contracting CD4+ clones; CD8+ were in EMRA.

The TCR alpha and TCR beta cDNA libraries, bearing sample barcodes and UMIs, were generated by 5'RACE using constant-segment primers. TCRdb reprocessed the 5' RACE reads with MiXCR, giving one entry per CDR3 protein. Of roughly 86,000 distinct CDR3 sequences detected, 10% to 15% appear once; the ten largest clones hold about 25%. The sample was PBMCs or a T cell subset sorted from them (not recorded which). The receptor's source is an adult woman who had mild COVID-19 (a few samples of this study predate the infection). Cell type and time point are not known. This chain connects TRBV5-4 to TRBJ1-1; 8 bases fit TRBD1. DNA for the CDR3: TGTGCCAGCAGCGGGGGGACAGGCCTATTACTGAACACTGAAGCTTTCTTT. Its protein is CASSGGTGLLLNTEAFF.